This TCR beta chain was identified in a study of blood T cells in healthy people across ages. General observations from the study: Underestimates were what the diversity estimates from one million T cells were considered to be.

This clonotype was observed a few times. Its specificity is unknown. Using a J-beta primer mix together with a sample-barcoded 5' primer, a second PCR was run for about 7 to 12 cycles. TCRdb itself ran the 5' RACE reads through MiXCR, one entry per CDR3 protein. In the table there are about 290,000 distinct CDR3 sequences, around 27% of which are singletons. The CDR3 spans 13 residues. The germline V gene has CDR1 SGHTA and CDR2 FQGTGA. The junction had 4 bases not matched to a gene; V was cut back by 2 bases and J by 6 bases. At least 5.5 micrograms of total RNA were extracted per sample. Sequences were obtained from blood. This clonotype was obtained from a woman in her seventies in good health. The V and J genes are TRBV7-3 and TRBJ2-7; 7 bases align to TRBD2. Written as DNA, the CDR3 is TGTGCCAGCAGCTTAGGACTAGAGAGCGAGCAGTACTTC. Translated: CASSLGLESEQYF.